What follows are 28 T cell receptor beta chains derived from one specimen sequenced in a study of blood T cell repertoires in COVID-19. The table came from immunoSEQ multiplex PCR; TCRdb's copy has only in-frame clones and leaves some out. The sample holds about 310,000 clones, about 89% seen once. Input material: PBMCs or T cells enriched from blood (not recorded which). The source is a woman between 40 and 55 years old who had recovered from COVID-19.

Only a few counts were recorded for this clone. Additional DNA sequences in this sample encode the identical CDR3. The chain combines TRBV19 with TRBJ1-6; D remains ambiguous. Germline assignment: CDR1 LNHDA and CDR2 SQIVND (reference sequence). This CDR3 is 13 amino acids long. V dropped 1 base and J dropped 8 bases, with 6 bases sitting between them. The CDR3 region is CASSIASDSPLHF. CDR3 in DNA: TGTGCCAGTAGTATAGCATCGGATTCACCCCTCCACTTT.

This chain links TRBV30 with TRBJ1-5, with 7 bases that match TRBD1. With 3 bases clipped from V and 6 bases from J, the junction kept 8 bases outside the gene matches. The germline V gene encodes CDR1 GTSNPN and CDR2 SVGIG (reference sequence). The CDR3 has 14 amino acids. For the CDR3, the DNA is TGTGCCTGGAGGGGACAGTTGTTAAGTCAGCCCCAGCATTTT. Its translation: CAWRGQLLSQPQHF.

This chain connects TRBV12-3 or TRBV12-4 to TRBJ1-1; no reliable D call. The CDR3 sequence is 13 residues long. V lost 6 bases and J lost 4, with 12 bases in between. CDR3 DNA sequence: TGTGCCAGCAGATATAGTGCGAGCACTGAAGCTTTCTTT. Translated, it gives CASRYSASTEAFF.

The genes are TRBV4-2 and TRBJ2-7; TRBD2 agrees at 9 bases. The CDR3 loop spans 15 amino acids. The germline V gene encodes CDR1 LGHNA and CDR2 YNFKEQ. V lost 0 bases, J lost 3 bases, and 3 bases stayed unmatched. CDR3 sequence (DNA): TGTGCCAGCAGCCAAGATTTAGCGGGAGACTACGAGCAGTACTTC. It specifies CASSQDLAGDYEQYF.

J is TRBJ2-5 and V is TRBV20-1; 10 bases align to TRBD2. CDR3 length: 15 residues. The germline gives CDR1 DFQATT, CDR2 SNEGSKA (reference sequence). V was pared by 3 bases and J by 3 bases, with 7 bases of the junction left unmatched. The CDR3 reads CSASFPSGSKETQYF. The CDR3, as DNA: TGCAGTGCTAGTTTCCCTAGCGGGAGCAAAGAGACCCAGTACTTC.

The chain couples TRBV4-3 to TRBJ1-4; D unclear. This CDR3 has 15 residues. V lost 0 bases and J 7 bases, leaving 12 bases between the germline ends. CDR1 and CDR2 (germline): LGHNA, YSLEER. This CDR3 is CASSQDHRVSEKLFF. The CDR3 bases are TGCGCCAGCAGCCAAGATCACCGTGTGAGTGAAAAACTGTTTTTT.

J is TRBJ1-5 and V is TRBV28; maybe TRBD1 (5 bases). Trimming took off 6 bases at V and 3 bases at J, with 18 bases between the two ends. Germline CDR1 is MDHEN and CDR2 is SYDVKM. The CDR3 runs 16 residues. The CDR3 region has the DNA TGTGCCAGCAGACCCCAGGGAATGTTAGACAATCAGCCCCAGCATTTT. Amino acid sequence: CASRPQGMLDNQPQHF.

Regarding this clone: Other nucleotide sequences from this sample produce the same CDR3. The CDR3: CAWSTGTSYEQYF. DNA of the CDR3: TGTGCCTGGAGTACCGGGACATCCTACGAGCAGTACTTC. The gene calls are TRBV30 and TRBJ2-7; D perhaps matches TRBD1 (6 bases). The germline gives CDR1 GTSNPN, CDR2 SVGIG (reference sequence). V lost 2 bases and J 1 base, leaving 9 bases between the germline ends. The CDR3 consists of 13 residues.

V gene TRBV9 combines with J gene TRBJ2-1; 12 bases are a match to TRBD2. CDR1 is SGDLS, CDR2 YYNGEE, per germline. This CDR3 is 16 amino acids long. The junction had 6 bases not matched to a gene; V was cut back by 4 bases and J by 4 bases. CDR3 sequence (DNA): TGTGCCAGCAGCCTTCTAGCGGGGGGGCTGTACAATGAGCAGTTCTTC. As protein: CASSLLAGGLYNEQFF.

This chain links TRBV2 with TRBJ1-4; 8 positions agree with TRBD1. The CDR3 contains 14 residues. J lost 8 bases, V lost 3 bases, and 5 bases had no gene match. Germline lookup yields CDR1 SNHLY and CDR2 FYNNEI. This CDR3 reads CASSDGQGSEKLFF. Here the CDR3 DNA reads TGTGCCAGCAGTGATGGACAGGGTAGCGAAAAACTGTTTTTT.

This CDR3 reads CASSALAGEGDTQYF. The CDR3 DNA is TGTGCCAGCAGCGCTTTAGCGGGGGAAGGAGATACGCAGTATTTT. This chain joins TRBV9 and TRBJ2-3; 9 positions match TRBD2. There are 15 residues in the CDR3. The trim removed 3 bases at V and 5 bases at J, leaving 7 bases unmatched. Germline V gives CDR1 SGDLS, CDR2 YYNGEE.

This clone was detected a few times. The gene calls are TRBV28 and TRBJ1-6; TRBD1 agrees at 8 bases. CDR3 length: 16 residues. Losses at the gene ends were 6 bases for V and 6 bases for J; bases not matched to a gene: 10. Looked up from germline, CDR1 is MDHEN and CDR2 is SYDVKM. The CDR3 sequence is CASRPSTGGSNSPLHF. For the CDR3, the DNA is TGTGCCAGCAGACCTTCTACAGGGGGTAGTAATTCACCCCTCCACTTT.

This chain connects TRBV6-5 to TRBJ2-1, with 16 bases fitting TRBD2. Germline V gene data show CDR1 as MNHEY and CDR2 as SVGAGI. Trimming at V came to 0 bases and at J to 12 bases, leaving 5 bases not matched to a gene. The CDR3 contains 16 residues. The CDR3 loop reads CASSYSGLAGGMGQFF. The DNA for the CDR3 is TGTGCCAGCAGTTACTCGGGACTAGCGGGGGGGATGGGGCAGTTCTTC.

The CDR3 DNA reads TGTGCCAGCAGTTTGCGGGGACGTCAGGGAGAGACCCAGTACTTC. This encodes CASSLRGRQGETQYF. The genes are TRBV28 and TRBJ2-5; perhaps TRBD2 as D (6 bases). The CDR3 runs to 15 residues. Per germline, CDR1 MDHEN and CDR2 SYDVKM. The V end was cut by 3 bases, the J end by 4 bases, with 15 bases between.

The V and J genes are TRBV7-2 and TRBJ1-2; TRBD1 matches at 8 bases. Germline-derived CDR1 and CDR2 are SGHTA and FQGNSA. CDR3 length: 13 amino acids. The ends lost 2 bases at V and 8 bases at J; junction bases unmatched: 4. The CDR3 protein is CASSLTGGLGYTF. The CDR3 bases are TGTGCCAGCAGCTTAACAGGGGGTTTGGGCTACACCTTC.

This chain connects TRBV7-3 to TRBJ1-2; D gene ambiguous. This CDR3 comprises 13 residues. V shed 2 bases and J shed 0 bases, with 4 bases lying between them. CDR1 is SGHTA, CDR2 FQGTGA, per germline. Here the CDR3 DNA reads TGTGCCAGCAGCTTAGACTCTAACTATGGCTACACCTTC. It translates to CASSLDSNYGYTF.

CDR3 protein: CASSQTGGEDTQYF. In nucleotides, the CDR3 is TGTGCCAGCAGTCAGACAGGGGGCGAAGATACGCAGTATTTT. The rearrangement uses TRBV6-5 and TRBJ2-3; 10 nucleotides line up with TRBD1. The germline CDR1 and CDR2 sequences are MNHEY and SVGAGI. This CDR3 has 14 amino acids. J was trimmed by 5 bases and V by 5 bases; bases with no gene match: 4.

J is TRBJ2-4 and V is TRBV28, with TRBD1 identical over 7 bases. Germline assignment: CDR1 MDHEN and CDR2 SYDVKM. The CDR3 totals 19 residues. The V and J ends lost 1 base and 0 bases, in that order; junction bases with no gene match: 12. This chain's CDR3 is CASSLLLGRTGPAKNIQYF. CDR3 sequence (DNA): TGTGCCAGCAGTTTATTGCTCGGCAGGACAGGTCCAGCCAAAAACATTCAGTACTTC.

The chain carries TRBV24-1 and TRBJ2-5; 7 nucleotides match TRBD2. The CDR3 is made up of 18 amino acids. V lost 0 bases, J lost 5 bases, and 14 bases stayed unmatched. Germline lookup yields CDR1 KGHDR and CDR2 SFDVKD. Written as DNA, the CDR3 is TGTGCCACCAGTGATTTGAAGGGCAGGCGGGAGAGTGGGGAGACCCAGTACTTC. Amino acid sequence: CATSDLKGRRESGETQYF.

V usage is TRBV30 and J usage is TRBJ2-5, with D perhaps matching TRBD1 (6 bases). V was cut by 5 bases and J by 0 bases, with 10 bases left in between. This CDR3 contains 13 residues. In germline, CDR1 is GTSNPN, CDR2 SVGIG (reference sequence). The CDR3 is CAWGDRYQETQYF. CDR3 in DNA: TGTGCCTGGGGTGACAGGTACCAAGAGACCCAGTACTTC. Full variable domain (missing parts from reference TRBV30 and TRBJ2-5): SQTIHQWPATLVQPVGSPLSLECTVEGTSNPNLYWYRQAAGRGLQLLFYSVGIGQISSEVPQNLSASRPQDRQFILSSKKLLLSDSGFYLCAWGDRYQETQYFGPGTRLLVL.

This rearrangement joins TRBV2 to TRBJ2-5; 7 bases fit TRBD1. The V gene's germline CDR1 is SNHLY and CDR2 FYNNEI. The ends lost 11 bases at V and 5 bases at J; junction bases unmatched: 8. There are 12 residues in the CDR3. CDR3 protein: CAGSLGGETQYF. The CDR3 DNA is TGTGCCGGTTCCCTAGGGGGCGAGACCCAGTACTTC.

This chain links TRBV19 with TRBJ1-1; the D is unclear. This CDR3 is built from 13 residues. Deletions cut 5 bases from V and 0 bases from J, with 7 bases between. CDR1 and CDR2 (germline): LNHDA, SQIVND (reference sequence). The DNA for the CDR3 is TGTGCCAGTAGTTCATCAGTGAACACTGAAGCTTTCTTT. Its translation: CASSSSVNTEAFF. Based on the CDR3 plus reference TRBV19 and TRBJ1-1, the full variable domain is DGGITQSPKYLFRKEGQNVTLSCEQNLNHDAMYWYRQDPGQGLRLIYYSQIVNDFQKGDIAEGYSVSREKKESFPLTVTSAQKNPTAFYLCASSSSVNTEAFFGQGTRLTVV.

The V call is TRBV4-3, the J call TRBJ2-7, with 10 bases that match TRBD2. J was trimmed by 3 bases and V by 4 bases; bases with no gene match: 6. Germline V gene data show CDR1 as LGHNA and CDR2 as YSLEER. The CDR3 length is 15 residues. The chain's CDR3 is CASSPFSSGGYEQYF. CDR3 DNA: TGCGCCAGCAGCCCCTTTTCTAGCGGGGGCTACGAGCAGTACTTC.

CDR3 DNA sequence: TGCGCCAGCAGCACAGTAGCAGACAGCTCCTACAATGAGCAGTTCTTC. It translates to CASSTVADSSYNEQFF. The chain has TRBV4-3 and TRBJ2-1; D may be TRBD1 (5 bases). Looked up from germline, CDR1 is LGHNA and CDR2 is YSLEER. The CDR3 consists of 16 residues. Trimming stripped 5 bases from V and 0 bases from J, with 14 bases between.

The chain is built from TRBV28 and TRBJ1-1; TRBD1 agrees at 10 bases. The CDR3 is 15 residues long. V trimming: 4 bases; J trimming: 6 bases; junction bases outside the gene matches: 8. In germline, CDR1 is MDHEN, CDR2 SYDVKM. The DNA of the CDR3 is TGTGCCAGCAGTTGGGGACAGGGGACAAATTCTGAAGCTTTCTTT. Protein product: CASSWGQGTNSEAFF.

The CDR3 region has the DNA TGTGCCAGCAGCTTAGACCTCCGGACTAGCGGGGGGGCCTACAATGAGCAGTTCTTC. It is translated as CASSLDLRTSGGAYNEQFF. V gene TRBV11-3 combines with J gene TRBJ2-1; 15 bases map to TRBD2. Per the germline V gene, CDR1 is SGHNT and CDR2 is YENEEA. CDR3 length: 19 amino acids. V dropped 0 bases and J dropped 2; count of bases not matched to a gene: 5. Together with reference TRBV11-3 and TRBJ2-1, the CDR3 gives the full variable domain: EAGVVQSPRYKIIEKKQPVAFWCNPISGHNTLYWYLQNLGQGPELLIRYENEEAVDDSQLPKDRFSAERLKGVDSTLKIQPAELGDSAVYLCASSLDLRTSGGAYNEQFFGPGTRLTVL.

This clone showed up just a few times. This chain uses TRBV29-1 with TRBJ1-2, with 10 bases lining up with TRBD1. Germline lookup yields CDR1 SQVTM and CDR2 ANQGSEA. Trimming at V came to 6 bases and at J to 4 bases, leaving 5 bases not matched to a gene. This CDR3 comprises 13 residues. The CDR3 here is CSVTGGWTYGYTF. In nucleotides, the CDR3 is TGCAGCGTGACAGGGGGCTGGACCTATGGCTACACCTTC.

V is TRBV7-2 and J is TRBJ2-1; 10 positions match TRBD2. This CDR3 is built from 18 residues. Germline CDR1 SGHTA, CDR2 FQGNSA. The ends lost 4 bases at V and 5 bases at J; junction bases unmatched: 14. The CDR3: CASSSRRLAGQRDNEQFF. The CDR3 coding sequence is TGTGCCAGCAGCTCGCGTCGACTAGCGGGCCAAAGGGACAATGAGCAGTTCTTC.